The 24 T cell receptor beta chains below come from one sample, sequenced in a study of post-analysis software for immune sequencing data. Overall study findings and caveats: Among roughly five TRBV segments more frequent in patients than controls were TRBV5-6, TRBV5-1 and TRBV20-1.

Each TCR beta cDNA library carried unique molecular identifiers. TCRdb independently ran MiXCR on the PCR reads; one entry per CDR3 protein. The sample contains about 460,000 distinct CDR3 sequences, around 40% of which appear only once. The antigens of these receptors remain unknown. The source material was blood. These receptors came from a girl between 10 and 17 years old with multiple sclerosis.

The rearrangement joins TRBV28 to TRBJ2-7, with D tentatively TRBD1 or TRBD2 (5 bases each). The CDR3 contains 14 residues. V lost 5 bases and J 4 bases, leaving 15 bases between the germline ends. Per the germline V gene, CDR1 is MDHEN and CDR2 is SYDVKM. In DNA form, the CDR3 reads TGTGCCAGCAGTGCGCCCAGGGAGCGGTACGAGCAGTACTTC. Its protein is CASSAPRERYEQYF.

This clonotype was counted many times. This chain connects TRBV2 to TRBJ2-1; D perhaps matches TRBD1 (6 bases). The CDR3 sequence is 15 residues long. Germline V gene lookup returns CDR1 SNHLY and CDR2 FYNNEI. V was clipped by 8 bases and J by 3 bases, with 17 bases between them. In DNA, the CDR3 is TGTGCCAGCGACTCGGGCAGGGGAAACTACAATGAGCAGTTCTTC. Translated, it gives CASDSGRGNYNEQFF.

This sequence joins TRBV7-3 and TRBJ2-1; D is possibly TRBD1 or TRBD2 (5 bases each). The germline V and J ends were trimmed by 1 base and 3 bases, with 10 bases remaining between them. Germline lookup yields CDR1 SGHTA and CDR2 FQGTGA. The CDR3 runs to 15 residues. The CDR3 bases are TGTGCCAGCAGCTTAAGGGGGATGAACTACAATGAGCAGTTCTTC. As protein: CASSLRGMNYNEQFF. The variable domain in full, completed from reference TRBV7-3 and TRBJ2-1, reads GAGVSQTPSNKVTEKGKYVELRCDPISGHTALYWYRQSLGQGPEFLIYFQGTGAADDSGLPNDRFFAVRPEGSVSTLKIQRTERGDSAVYLCASSLRGMNYNEQFFGPGTRLTVL.

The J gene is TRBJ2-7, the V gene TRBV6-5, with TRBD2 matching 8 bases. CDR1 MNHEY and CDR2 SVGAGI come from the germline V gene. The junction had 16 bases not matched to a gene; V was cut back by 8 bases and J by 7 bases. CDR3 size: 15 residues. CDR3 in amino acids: CASVPTSAGAQEQYF. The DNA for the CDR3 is TGTGCCAGCGTTCCGACGTCAGCGGGAGCGCAGGAGCAGTACTTC.

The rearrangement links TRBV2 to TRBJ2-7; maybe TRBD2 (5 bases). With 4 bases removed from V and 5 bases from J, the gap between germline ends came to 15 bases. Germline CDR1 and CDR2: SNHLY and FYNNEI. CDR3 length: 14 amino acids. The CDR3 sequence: CASSGELYLDEQYF. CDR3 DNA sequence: TGTGCCAGCAGTGGGGAGCTATATTTGGACGAGCAGTACTTC.

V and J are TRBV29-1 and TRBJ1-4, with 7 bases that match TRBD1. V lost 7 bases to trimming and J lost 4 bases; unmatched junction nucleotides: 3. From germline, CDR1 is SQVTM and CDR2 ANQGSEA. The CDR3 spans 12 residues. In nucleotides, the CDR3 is TGCAGCGGGACAGGAGTTAATGAAAAACTGTTTTTT. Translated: CSGTGVNEKLFF.

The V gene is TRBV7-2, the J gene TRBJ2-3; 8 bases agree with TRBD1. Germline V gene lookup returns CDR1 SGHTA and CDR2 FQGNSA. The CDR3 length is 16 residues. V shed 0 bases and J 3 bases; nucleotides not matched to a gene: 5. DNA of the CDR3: TGTGCCAGCAGCTTAGCGCGTACAGGGGGAACAGATACGCAGTATTTT. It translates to CASSLARTGGTDTQYF.

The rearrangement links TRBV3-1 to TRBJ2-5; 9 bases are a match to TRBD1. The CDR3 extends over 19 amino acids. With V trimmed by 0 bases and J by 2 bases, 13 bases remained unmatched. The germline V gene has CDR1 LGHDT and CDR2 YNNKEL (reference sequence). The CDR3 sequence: CASSQDLVSRTGDQETQYF. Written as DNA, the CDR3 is TGTGCCAGCAGCCAAGATCTTGTTAGTAGGACAGGGGATCAAGAGACCCAGTACTTC.

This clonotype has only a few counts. The DNA for the CDR3 is TGCAGTGCTAGACGGCGGACTAGCGGTAACAATGAGCAGTTCTTC. This gives the protein CSARRRTSGNNEQFF. The chain has TRBV20-1 and TRBJ2-1; 10 nucleotides align to TRBD2. Looked up from germline, CDR1 is DFQATT and CDR2 is SNEGSKA (reference sequence). This CDR3 has 15 residues. V was clipped by 2 bases and J by 5 bases; unmatched bases: 6.

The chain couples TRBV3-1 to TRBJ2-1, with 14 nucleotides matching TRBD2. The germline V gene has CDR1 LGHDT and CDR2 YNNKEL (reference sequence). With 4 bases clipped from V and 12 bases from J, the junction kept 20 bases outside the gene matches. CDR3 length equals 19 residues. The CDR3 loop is CASSPRTSGRPSLQGGQFF. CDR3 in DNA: TGTGCCAGCAGCCCCAGGACTAGCGGGAGGCCCTCTCTACAAGGTGGGCAGTTCTTC.

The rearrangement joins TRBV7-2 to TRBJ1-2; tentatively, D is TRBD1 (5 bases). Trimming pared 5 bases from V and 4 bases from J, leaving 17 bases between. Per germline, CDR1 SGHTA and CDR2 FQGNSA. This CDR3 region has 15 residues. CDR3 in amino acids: CASSTAGVSGYGYTF. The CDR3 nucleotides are TGTGCCAGCAGCACGGCGGGGGTGAGCGGCTATGGCTACACCTTC.

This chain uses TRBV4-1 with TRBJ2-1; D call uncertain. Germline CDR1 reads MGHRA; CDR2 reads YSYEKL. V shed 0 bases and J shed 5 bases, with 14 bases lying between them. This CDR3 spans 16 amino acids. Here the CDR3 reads CASSQDYAQSDNEQFF. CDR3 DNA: TGCGCCAGCAGCCAAGATTATGCCCAGAGCGACAATGAGCAGTTCTTC.

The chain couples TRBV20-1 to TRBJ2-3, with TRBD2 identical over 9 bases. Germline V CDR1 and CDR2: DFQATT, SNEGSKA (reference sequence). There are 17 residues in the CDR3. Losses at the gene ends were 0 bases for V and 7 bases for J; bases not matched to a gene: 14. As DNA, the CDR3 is TGCAGTGCTAGAGAGGCCCGGGGAGGACTAGCGCCACATACGCAGTATTTT. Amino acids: CSAREARGGLAPHTQYF.

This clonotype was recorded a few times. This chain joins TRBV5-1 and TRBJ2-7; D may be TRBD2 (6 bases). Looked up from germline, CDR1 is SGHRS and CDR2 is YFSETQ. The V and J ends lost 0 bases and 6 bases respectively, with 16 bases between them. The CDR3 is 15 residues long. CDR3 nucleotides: TGCGCCAGCAGCTTGGTTAGGGGAGGCTACGGCGAGCAGTACTTC. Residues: CASSLVRGGYGEQYF. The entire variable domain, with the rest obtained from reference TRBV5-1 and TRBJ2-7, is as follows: KAGVTQTPRYLIKTRGQQVTLSCSPISGHRSVSWYQQTPGQGLQFLFEYFSETQRNKGNFPGRFSGRQFSNSRSEMNVSTLELGDSALYLCASSLVRGGYGEQYFGPGTRLTVT.

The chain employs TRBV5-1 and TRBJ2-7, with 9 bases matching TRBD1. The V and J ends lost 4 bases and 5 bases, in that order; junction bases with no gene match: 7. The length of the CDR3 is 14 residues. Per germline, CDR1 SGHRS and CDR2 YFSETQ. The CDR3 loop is CASSTGTGFHEQYF. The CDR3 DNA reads TGCGCCAGCAGCACCGGGACAGGGTTCCACGAGCAGTACTTC.

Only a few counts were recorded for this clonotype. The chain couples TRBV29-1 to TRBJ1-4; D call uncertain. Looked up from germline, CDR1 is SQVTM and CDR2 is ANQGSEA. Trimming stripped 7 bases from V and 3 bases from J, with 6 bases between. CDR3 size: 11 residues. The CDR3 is CSGRSNEKLFF. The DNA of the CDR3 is TGCAGCGGGCGATCTAATGAAAAACTGTTTTTT.

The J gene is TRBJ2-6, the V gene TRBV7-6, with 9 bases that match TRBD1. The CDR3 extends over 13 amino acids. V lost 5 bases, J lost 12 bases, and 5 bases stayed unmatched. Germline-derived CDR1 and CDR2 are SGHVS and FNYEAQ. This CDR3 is CASSQDRGGVLTF. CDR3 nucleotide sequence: TGTGCCAGCAGCCAGGACAGGGGAGGCGTCCTGACTTTC.

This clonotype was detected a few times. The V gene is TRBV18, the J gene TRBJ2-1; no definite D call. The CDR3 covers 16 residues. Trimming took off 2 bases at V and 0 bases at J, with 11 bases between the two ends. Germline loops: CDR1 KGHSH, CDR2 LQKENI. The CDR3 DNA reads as TGTGCCAGCTCACCAAGGATGTCGAGCTCCTACAATGAGCAGTTCTTC. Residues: CASSPRMSSSYNEQFF.

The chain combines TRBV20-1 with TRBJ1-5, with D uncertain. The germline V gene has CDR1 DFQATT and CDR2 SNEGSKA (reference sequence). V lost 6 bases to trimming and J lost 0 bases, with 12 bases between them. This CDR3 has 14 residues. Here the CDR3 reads CSARGRYSNQPQHF. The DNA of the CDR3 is TGCAGTGCCCGAGGACGGTATAGCAATCAGCCCCAGCATTTT.

The CDR3 spells CASSRTSGGGYNEQFF. CDR3 bases: TGTGCCAGCAGCCGGACTAGCGGGGGGGGATACAATGAGCAGTTCTTC. The chain employs TRBV7-2 and TRBJ2-1; 15 bases map to TRBD2. Germline V gene lookup returns CDR1 SGHTA and CDR2 FQGNSA. The CDR3 has 16 residues. With V trimmed by 5 bases and J by 4 bases, 3 bases remained unmatched.

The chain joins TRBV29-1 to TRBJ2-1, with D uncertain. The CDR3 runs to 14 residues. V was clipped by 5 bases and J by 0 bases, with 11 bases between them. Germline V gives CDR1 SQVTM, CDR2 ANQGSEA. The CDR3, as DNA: TGCAGCGTTACCCCCTCGAGCTCCTACAATGAGCAGTTCTTC. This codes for CSVTPSSSYNEQFF.

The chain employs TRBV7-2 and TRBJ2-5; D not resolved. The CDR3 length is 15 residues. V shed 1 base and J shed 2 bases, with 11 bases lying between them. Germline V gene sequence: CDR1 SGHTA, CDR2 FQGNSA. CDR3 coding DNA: TGTGCCAGCAGCTTAGGGCGGCAGCCACAAGAGACCCAGTACTTC. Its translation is CASSLGRQPQETQYF.

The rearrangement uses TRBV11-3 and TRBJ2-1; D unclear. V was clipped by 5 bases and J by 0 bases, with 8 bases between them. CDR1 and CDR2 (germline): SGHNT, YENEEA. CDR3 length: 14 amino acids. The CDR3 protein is CASSHPSSYNEQFF. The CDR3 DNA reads TGTGCCAGCAGCCATCCAAGCTCCTACAATGAGCAGTTCTTC.

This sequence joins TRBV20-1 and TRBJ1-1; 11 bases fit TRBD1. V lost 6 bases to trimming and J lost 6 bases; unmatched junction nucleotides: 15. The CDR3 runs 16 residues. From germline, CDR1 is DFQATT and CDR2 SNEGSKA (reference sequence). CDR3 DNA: TGCAGTGCCCCGCTGCGTTACCGGACAGGGGGCGCTGAAGCTTTCTTT. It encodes CSAPLRYRTGGAEAFF.